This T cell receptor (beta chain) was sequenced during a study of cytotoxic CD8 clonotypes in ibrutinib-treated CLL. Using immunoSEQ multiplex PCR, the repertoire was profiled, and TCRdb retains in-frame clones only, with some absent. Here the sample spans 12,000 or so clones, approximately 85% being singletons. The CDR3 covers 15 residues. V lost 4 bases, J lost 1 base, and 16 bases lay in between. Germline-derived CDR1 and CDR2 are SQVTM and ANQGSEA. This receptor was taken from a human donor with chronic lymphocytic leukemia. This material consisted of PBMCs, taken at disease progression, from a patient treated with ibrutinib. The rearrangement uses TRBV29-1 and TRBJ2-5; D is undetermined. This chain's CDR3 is CSVVGWDAPQETQYF. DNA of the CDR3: TGCAGCGTTGTAGGGTGGGATGCCCCCCAAGAGACCCAGTACTTC. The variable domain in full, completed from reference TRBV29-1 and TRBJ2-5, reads SAVISQKPSRDICQRGTSLTIQCQVDSQVTMMFWYRQQPGQSLTLIATANQGSEATYESGFVIDKFPISRPNLTFSTLTVSNMSPEDSSIYLCSVVGWDAPQETQYFGPGTRLLVL.